This record concerns one T cell receptor (beta chain) sequence. There is no known antigen for this receptor. Base quality data are lacking; no much larger clone is found one base away. The CDR3 regions of human TCRbeta chains were analyzed by immunosequencing. The published analysis was carried out like this. TCRs in the repertoires were matched against a reference library of SARS-CoV-2-specific TCRs that had been generated with the MIRA antigen-specificity platform. Breadth was defined as the fraction of unique TCRs that were SARS-CoV-2-associated. Depth was defined as the fraction of total T cells that were SARS-CoV-2-associated. Using the MIRA data, each spike-specific TCR was assigned both to the spike region to which the TCR was reactive and to a CD4 or CD8 class. Log10-transformed breadth and depth values were compared by one-way ANOVA with Sidak's multiple comparisons tests. What TCRdb holds here is the immuneACCESS table cut down to in-frame rearrangements. Part of the clones is not present; checked against another copy, under half of the missing clones reflect an unresolved V gene, and the others are unexplained. The DNA gave D and trimming, while V, J and clone size come from that table. The sample includes over 100,000 clones, with more than 75% observed a single time. The top ten constitute around 0.98% of the sample.

CDR1 is given as MDHEN and CDR2 as SYDVKM, both from the germline V gene. At the junction V is shortened by 5 bases and J by 1 base, with 11 bases in between. The CDR3 goes from the cysteine to the phenylalanine over 14 residues. Only the CDR3 part of the read is kept: 42 bases, read in frame from the first base. The source of the sample is a study of T cell responses to AZD1222 COVID-19 vaccine (dated by TCRdb to about 2021). Background for the entire study: A total of 233 trial participants underwent TCR sequencing, of whom about 210 received two doses of AZD1222 and 26 received two doses of the MenACWY control vaccine. Enrollment into the trials was organized by age into subgroups of 18-55, 56-69 and 70-plus years, and those subgroups contained about 160, 30 and 59 TCR-sequenced participants, respectively.

What the work shows at the level of the full study, not this receptor alone: Because no samples from the day 14 peak response were available, repertoires could be characterized only after the peak T cell response. Conclusions about previously exposed vaccinees are limited because only six or seven AZD1222 recipients were SARS-CoV-2 seropositive at baseline. In the small 56-69-year group, the increase in depth fell short of significance, most likely because of low power. After two AZD1222 doses, both the breadth and the depth of spike-specific TCRs were significantly higher than at day 0 and than in MenACWY recipients. Participants were mostly white British and included more females than males, and it was suggested by the authors that clonal diversity may have been underestimated. Reportedly, almost half of the unique spike-specific TCRs recognized epitopes lying outside the regions that are mutated in the B.1.351 and B.1.1.7 variants. The whole spike protein was spanned by vaccine-associated CD4 TCRs, and dominant responses were seen in regions 160-218 and 743-854.

Interpreted using the paper, the time point label stands for: about 28 days (+/-7) after the second vaccine dose. AZD1222 recipients whose second dose came at about 4 weeks and those whose second dose came at about 12 weeks were combined into one group, since spike-specific TCR depth and breadth did not differ between the two schedules. Samples from vaccinated people were obtained from the UK trials COV001 and COV002, which included a single-blind randomized controlled phase 2/3 trial of AZD1222 (ChAdOx1 nCoV-19) in healthy adults. Trial participant PBMC samples were collected at day 0 and day 28 after the second dose for TCRbeta chain sequencing.

This receptor chain uses TRBV28 and TRBJ1-1; the D region possibly corresponds to TRBD1 (5 bases align). The TCR comes from an adult who received the AZD1222 COVID-19 vaccine. The sample here was peripheral blood, taken 28 days after the second AZD1222 dose. CDR3 reads: CASSPRRGNTEAFF. The DNA is TGTGCCAGCAGTCCGAGGAGGGGGAACACTGAAGCTTTCTTT.